What follows are 26 T cell receptor beta chains derived from one specimen sequenced in a study of Ad26.COV2.S vaccination and SARS-CoV-2 variants. Treatment given: around 19 received Ad26.COV2.S at low or high dose, single or two shots; roughly five received placebo; per-sample allocation not given. On day 63 after the first injection, vaccine and placebo recipients gave samples. The repertoire was sequenced with immunoSEQ multiplex PCR; TCRdb's copy has only in-frame clones and lacks some. The data contain roughly 700,000 clones, around 89% of them singletons. The sequenced sample was peripheral blood, obtained in a trial of Ad26.COV2.S vaccine versus placebo. The source of these receptors is a person aged 18 to 59 who received the Ad26.COV2.S COVID-19 vaccine or a placebo.

V is TRBV30 and J is TRBJ1-5; possibly TRBD1 for D (5 bases). The CDR3 length is 13 residues. V lost 2 bases and J lost 7, with 12 bases in between. CDR1 and CDR2 from the germline V gene are GTSNPN and SVGIG (reference sequence). This CDR3 reads CAWSSRDGQPQHF. The CDR3 coding sequence is TGTGCCTGGAGTTCGAGGGACGGGCAGCCCCAGCATTTT. Combining the CDR3 with reference TRBV30 and TRBJ1-5 gives the whole variable domain SQTIHQWPATLVQPVGSPLSLECTVEGTSNPNLYWYRQAAGRGLQLLFYSVGIGQISSEVPQNLSASRPQDRQFILSSKKLLLSDSGFYLCAWSSRDGQPQHFGDGTRLSIL.

The CDR3 DNA follows: TGCGCCAGCAGCAAGACGGGACTGTCGGTGGAGACCCAGTACTTC. It specifies CASSKTGLSVETQYF. This chain uses TRBV5-1 with TRBJ2-5; D perhaps matches TRBD2 (6 bases). V was cut by 4 bases and J by 5 bases, with 18 bases left in between. The CDR3 consists of 15 residues. Per germline, CDR1 SGHRS and CDR2 YFSETQ. The full variable domain, rest sourced from reference TRBV5-1 and TRBJ2-5, is KAGVTQTPRYLIKTRGQQVTLSCSPISGHRSVSWYQQTPGQGLQFLFEYFSETQRNKGNFPGRFSGRQFSNSRSEMNVSTLELGDSALYLCASSKTGLSVETQYFGPGTRLLVL.

This clone was seen a single time. The chain has TRBV5-5 and TRBJ2-3; possibly TRBD2 for D (6 bases). CDR1 and CDR2 (germline): SGHKS, YYEKEE (reference sequence). V was shortened by 4 bases and J by 0 bases, with 12 bases between the two germline ends. The CDR3 contains 15 residues. CDR3 loop: CASSTPGTSTDTQYF. The CDR3 region has the DNA TGTGCCAGCAGCACCCCCGGGACTAGCACAGATACGCAGTATTTT.

The chain has TRBV5-1 and TRBJ1-3; 7 bases fit TRBD1. Germline V gives CDR1 SGHRS, CDR2 YFSETQ. The CDR3 loop spans 16 amino acids. The junction had 3 bases not matched to a gene; V was cut back by 0 bases and J by 0 bases. The CDR3, as DNA: TGCGCCAGCAGCTTGGGACAGGGCGTCTCTGGAAACACCATATATTTT. Translation: CASSLGQGVSGNTIYF.

This clone occurred a few times. The genes are TRBV6-1 and TRBJ1-5, with a possible D match to TRBD1 (6 bases). This CDR3 region has 16 residues. The V end was cut by 4 bases, the J end by 3 bases, with 16 bases between. Germline CDR1 is MNHNS and CDR2 is SASEGT. Written as DNA, the CDR3 is TGTGCCAGCAGTGTCCTATCAGGGGAATACAATCAGCCCCAGCATTTT. This translates into CASSVLSGEYNQPQHF.

For this clone: This sample also contains other DNA sequences that code for the same CDR3. The V gene is TRBV7-9, the J gene TRBJ2-1, with 13 bases lining up with TRBD2. The CDR3 is 15 amino acids. From germline, CDR1 is SEHNR and CDR2 FQNEAQ (reference sequence). J gave up 4 bases and V 5 bases, and 2 bases lay outside the gene matches. The CDR3 DNA is TGTGCCAGCAGCCGGACTAGCGGGAGTTACAATGAGCAGTTCTTC. Amino acid sequence: CASSRTSGSYNEQFF.

V gene TRBV12-3 or TRBV12-4 combines with J gene TRBJ2-3; a possible D gene is TRBD2 (6 bases). V was shortened by 8 bases and J by 4 bases, with 10 bases between the two germline ends. The CDR3 runs 12 residues. CDR3 coding DNA: TGTGCCAGCCGGGGGTCCGCAGATACGCAGTATTTT. This encodes CASRGSADTQYF.

This chain connects TRBV24-1 to TRBJ2-4, with D perhaps matching TRBD2 (5 bases). Germline V lookup: CDR1 KGHDR, CDR2 SFDVKD. The length of the CDR3 is 12 residues. V lost 4 bases and J 13 bases, leaving 13 bases between the germline ends. The CDR3, as DNA: TGTGCCACCAGTGACACCGGGATAGGCCAGTACTTC. It translates to CATSDTGIGQYF.

The chain combines TRBV6-6 with TRBJ1-5, with a possible D match to TRBD1 (5 bases). Per germline, CDR1 MNHNY and CDR2 SVGAGI (reference sequence). Trimming removed 6 bases from V and 3 bases from J, with 9 bases in between. The CDR3 extends over 13 amino acids. This chain's CDR3 is CASRLGPNQPQHF. DNA for the CDR3: TGTGCCAGCAGACTGGGACCCAATCAGCCCCAGCATTTT.

This chain connects TRBV18 to TRBJ2-7; 7 bases agree with TRBD1. V gave up 1 base and J gave up 3 bases; unmatched junction bases: 6. Germline assignment: CDR1 KGHSH and CDR2 LQKENI. There are 15 residues in the CDR3. The CDR3 DNA is TGTGCCAGCTCACCACAAGACAGGGCAGGCTACGAGCAGTACTTC. As protein: CASSPQDRAGYEQYF.

The gene calls are TRBV7-9 and TRBJ2-3, with D possibly being TRBD2 (5 bases). The CDR3 has 18 residues. Trimming removed 1 base from V and 5 bases from J, with 22 bases in between. Germline V gene sequence: CDR1 SEHNR, CDR2 FQNEAQ (reference sequence). CDR3 nucleotides: TGTGCCAGCAGCTTAGTCCTAGGCGACCCGAGGGCCGTAGATACGCAGTATTTT. Translation: CASSLVLGDPRAVDTQYF.

The chain couples TRBV5-1 to TRBJ1-1; D may be TRBD1 (5 bases). The CDR3 consists of 14 residues. The ends were cut back, 0 bases at V and 5 bases at J, with 11 bases in the middle. From germline, CDR1 is SGHRS and CDR2 YFSETQ. CDR3 bases: TGCGCCAGCAGCTTGGTGGGGGGACTGACTGAAGCTTTCTTT. Its protein product is CASSLVGGLTEAFF.

This chain connects TRBV30 to TRBJ1-2; 10 positions match TRBD1. The CDR3 consists of 14 residues. Per the germline V gene, CDR1 is GTSNPN and CDR2 is SVGIG (reference sequence). With 1 base clipped from V and 5 bases from J, the junction kept 4 bases outside the gene matches. Written as DNA, the CDR3 is TGTGCCTGGAGTGGGGACAGGGGTAGGTATGGCTACACCTTC. It yields the protein CAWSGDRGRYGYTF.

V usage is TRBV21-1 and J usage is TRBJ1-5; the D call in the table, TRBD1, was not verified against the DNA. TRBV21-1 counts as a pseudogene. CDR3 length: 10 residues. CDR3 region: CASPNQPQHF. The DNA for the CDR3 is TGTGCCAGCCCAAATCAGCCCCAGCATTTT.

A single count supports this clone. The chain links TRBV21-1 to TRBJ2-2. TRBV21-1 is a pseudogene. This CDR3 has 13 residues. CDR3 region: CASSKVYTGELFF. CDR3 nucleotides: TGTGCCAGCAGCAAAGTTTACACCGGGGAGCTGTTTTTT.

The rearrangement links TRBV10-2 to TRBJ2-3; the D gene is possibly TRBD2 (6 bases). CDR1 is WSHSY, CDR2 SAAADI, per germline. Deletions cut 7 bases from V and 0 bases from J, with 20 bases between. CDR3 length: 17 amino acids. DNA of the CDR3: TGCGCCAGCACGTTCGGGGGAGGACCAACTAGCACAGATACGCAGTATTTT. Protein product: CASTFGGGPTSTDTQYF.

The chain joins TRBV19 to TRBJ1-5, with 9 bases lining up with TRBD1. The germline CDR1 and CDR2 sequences are LNHDA and SQIVND (reference sequence). The CDR3 is 14 residues long. Germline trimming cut 4 bases from V and 6 bases from J; bases unmatched to any gene: 4. This CDR3 reads CASSRQGEAQPQHF. The DNA for the CDR3 is TGTGCCAGTAGTAGACAGGGGGAAGCTCAGCCCCAGCATTTT.

V and J are TRBV11-3 and TRBJ2-1; TRBD2 might be the D (6 bases). CDR1 and CDR2 (germline): SGHNT, YENEEA. CDR3 length equals 15 residues. Trimming stripped 3 bases from V and 8 bases from J, with 17 bases between. CDR3 DNA: TGTGCCAGCAGCTTTGGTGCAGGCCCGGGGGATGAGCAGTTCTTC. Protein: CASSFGAGPGDEQFF.

This clone has just one count. The CDR3 protein is CASSWDRLAGDEQFF. The CDR3 region has the DNA TGTGCCAGCAGCTGGGACCGACTAGCGGGGGATGAGCAGTTCTTC. V and J are TRBV5-8 and TRBJ2-1; 12 bases match TRBD2. J lost 8 bases, V lost 3 bases, and 6 bases had no gene match. The germline V gene has CDR1 SGHTS and CDR2 YDEGEE. The CDR3 has 15 residues.

V is TRBV4-2 and J is TRBJ2-2, with no clear D. Germline V CDR1 and CDR2: LGHNA, YNFKEQ. V lost 2 bases and J 4 bases, leaving 2 bases between the germline ends. The CDR3 extends over 12 amino acids. The CDR3 region is CASSQTTGELFF. The CDR3 DNA sequence: TGTGCCAGCAGCCAAACCACCGGGGAGCTGTTTTTT.

On this clone: Other DNA variants within this sample encode the same CDR3. The J gene is TRBJ1-5, the V gene TRBV6-5; weak D call: TRBD1 (6 bases). Per the germline V gene, CDR1 is MNHEY and CDR2 is SVGAGI. The CDR3 runs 13 residues. V gave up 6 bases and J gave up 5 bases, with 11 bases separating them. The CDR3 DNA reads TGTGCCAGCAGCTACAGGGTTGATCAGCCCCAGCATTTT. Its protein product is CASSYRVDQPQHF.

The J gene is TRBJ2-7, the V gene TRBV10-3, with D perhaps TRBD1 (8 bases). Germline-derived CDR1 and CDR2 are ENHRY and SYGVKD. The CDR3 sequence is 16 residues long. The V end lost 6 bases, the J end lost 4 bases, and 22 bases lay between the germline ends. The CDR3 reads CAISRGLGAGSYEQYF. The CDR3, as DNA: TGTGCCATCAGCAGGGGGCTGGGAGCGGGATCTTACGAGCAGTACTTC.

V is TRBV11-2 and J is TRBJ2-7; possibly TRBD2 for D (6 bases). Deletions cut 4 bases from V and 2 bases from J, with 12 bases between. The CDR3 runs 14 residues. The germline V gene encodes CDR1 SGHAT and CDR2 FQNNGV. CDR3 region: CASSSPWGAYEQYF. For the CDR3, the DNA is TGTGCCAGCAGCTCTCCTTGGGGGGCCTACGAGCAGTACTTC.

The chain couples TRBV9 to TRBJ2-6, with 7 positions matching TRBD2. The length of the CDR3 is 16 residues. The ends lost 4 bases at V and 0 bases at J; junction bases unmatched: 4. Per germline, CDR1 SGDLS and CDR2 YYNGEE. CDR3 residues: CASSSRGDSGANVLTF. The CDR3 nucleotides are TGTGCCAGCAGCTCTCGGGGGGACTCTGGGGCCAACGTCCTGACTTTC.

This chain uses TRBV30 with TRBJ2-7; 8 bases are a match to TRBD2. Losses at the gene ends were 2 bases for V and 6 bases for J; bases not matched to a gene: 6. The CDR3 extends over 13 amino acids. The germline V gene has CDR1 GTSNPN and CDR2 SVGIG (reference sequence). The CDR3 region has the DNA TGTGCCTGGAGTCCGGCCGGGGGGGCCGAGCAGTACTTC. This gives the protein CAWSPAGGAEQYF.

The V call is TRBV18, the J call TRBJ2-7; 10 bases align to TRBD1. The CDR3 runs to 14 residues. Trimming removed 6 bases from V and 5 bases from J; junction bases left unmatched: 7. The germline V gene has CDR1 KGHSH and CDR2 LQKENI. The DNA for the CDR3 is TGTGCCAGCTCCCCGGACAGGGGGAAAAACGAGCAGTACTTC. Protein product: CASSPDRGKNEQYF.